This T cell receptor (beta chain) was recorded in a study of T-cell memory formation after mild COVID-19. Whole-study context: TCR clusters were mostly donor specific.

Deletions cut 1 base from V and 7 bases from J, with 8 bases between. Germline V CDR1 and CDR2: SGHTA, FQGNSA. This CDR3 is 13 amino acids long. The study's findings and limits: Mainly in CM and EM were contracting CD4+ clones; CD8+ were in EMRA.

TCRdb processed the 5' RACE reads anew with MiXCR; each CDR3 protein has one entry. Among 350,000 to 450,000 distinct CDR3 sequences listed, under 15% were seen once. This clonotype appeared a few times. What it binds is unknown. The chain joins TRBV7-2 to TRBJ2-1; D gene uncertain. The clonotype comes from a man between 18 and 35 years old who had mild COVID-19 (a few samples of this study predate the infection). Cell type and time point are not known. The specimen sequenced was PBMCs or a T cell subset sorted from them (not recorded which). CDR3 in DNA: TGTGCCAGCAGCTTAGGACGACGTAATGAGCAGTTCTTC. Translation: CASSLGRRNEQFF. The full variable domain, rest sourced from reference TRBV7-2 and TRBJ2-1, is GAGVSQSPSNKVTEKGKDVELRCDPISGHTALYWYRQSLGQGLEFLIYFQGNSAPDKSGLPSDRFSAERTGGSVSTLTIQRTQQEDSAVYLCASSLGRRNEQFFGPGTRLTVL.